Each of the 25 T cell receptor beta chains below was sequenced from the same sample in a study of CD8 T cells in Susac syndrome (dated by TCRdb to between 2019 and 2020). The library was prepared using the immunoSEQ multiplex PCR assay. RNA was extracted using the RNeasy kit, and roughly 0.5 to 1 ug of the RNA was reverse transcribed with random hexamers. TCRdb took the public reads, trimmed them with fastp at Q25, ran MiXCR for clone calling and kept in-frame beta chains. One record per CDR3 amino acid sequence lists the most common genes and DNA. Within this sample are 150,000 to 200,000 distinct CDR3 sequences, with about 95% of them counted one time only. The ten most abundant clones make up 0.093% of the sample. The sample consisted of CD4+ T cells from PBMCs. Every receptor here comes from a human donor with multiple sclerosis.

This chain uses TRBV7-9 with TRBJ2-3; no reliable D call. Looked up from germline, CDR1 is SEHNR and CDR2 is FQNEAQ (reference sequence). Trimming took off 1 base at V and 9 bases at J, with 8 bases between the two ends. This CDR3 has 12 residues. This CDR3 is CASSLDHGTQYF. The CDR3 DNA is TGTGCCAGCAGCTTAGATCACGGGACGCAGTATTTT. Variable domain in full (rest from reference TRBV7-9 and TRBJ2-3): DTGVSQNPRHKITKRGQNVTFRCDPISEHNRLYWYRQTLGQGPEFLTYFQNEAQLEKSRLLSDRFSAERPKGSFSTLEIQRTEQGDSAMYLCASSLDHGTQYFGPGTRLTVL.

This chain connects TRBV15 to TRBJ2-1; 11 nucleotides match TRBD1. V shed 5 bases and J 5 bases; nucleotides not matched to a gene: 11. Germline lookup yields CDR1 LNHNV and CDR2 YYDKDF (reference sequence). This CDR3 contains 17 residues. CDR3 nucleotide sequence: TGTGCCACCAGCGGAGGTCTTGGGGACAGGGGGGACAATGAGCAGTTCTTC. Protein sequence: CATSGGLGDRGDNEQFF.

The gene calls are TRBV20-1 and TRBJ2-1; 9 positions match TRBD2. CDR3 length: 14 residues. Germline CDR1 is DFQATT and CDR2 is SNEGSKA (reference sequence). Trimming at V came to 3 bases and at J to 6 bases, leaving 6 bases not matched to a gene. The CDR3 here is CSASSGSSLNEQFF. CDR3 nucleotide sequence: TGCAGTGCTAGTAGCGGGAGCTCCCTCAATGAGCAGTTCTTC.

The CDR3 DNA sequence: TGCAGCGCGTTCGGACAGGCCTACGAGCAGTACTTC. Translating it yields CSAFGQAYEQYF. The rearrangement joins TRBV29-1 to TRBJ2-7; 7 bases are a match to TRBD1. With V trimmed by 7 bases and J by 2 bases, 5 bases remained unmatched. CDR1 SQVTM and CDR2 ANQGSEA come from the germline V gene. The CDR3 sequence is 12 residues long.

This chain joins TRBV9 and TRBJ1-1; 8 bases agree with TRBD1. The CDR3 loop spans 16 amino acids. Germline CDR1 SGDLS, CDR2 YYNGEE. The junction had 9 bases not matched to a gene; V was cut back by 0 bases and J by 5 bases. The CDR3 here is CASSVAYGQGGTEAFF. For the CDR3, the DNA is TGTGCCAGCAGCGTAGCTTATGGACAGGGCGGTACTGAAGCTTTCTTT.

The V and J genes are TRBV20-1 and TRBJ2-1; 11 bases map to TRBD2. There are 15 residues in the CDR3. The germline gives CDR1 DFQATT, CDR2 SNEGSKA (reference sequence). V was pared by 3 bases and J by 7 bases, with 8 bases of the junction left unmatched. In nucleotides, the CDR3 is TGCAGTGCTAGGACCATAGCGGGAGGGCATAATGAGCAGTTCTTC. The encoded protein is CSARTIAGGHNEQFF.

V gene TRBV7-6 combines with J gene TRBJ2-3; TRBD1 aligns across 7 bases. J lost 3 bases, V lost 7 bases, and 7 bases had no gene match. CDR1 and CDR2 (germline): SGHVS, FNYEAQ. This CDR3 is built from 14 residues. Here the CDR3 DNA reads TGTGCCAGCACCCTCGGACAGGTTACAGATACGCAGTATTTT. Its translation: CASTLGQVTDTQYF.

CDR3 sequence: CATSDDLPPSSYNEQFF. The CDR3 region has the DNA TGTGCCACCAGTGATGACCTGCCGCCGAGCTCCTACAATGAGCAGTTCTTC. The chain couples TRBV24-1 to TRBJ2-1; D not resolved. The CDR3 consists of 17 residues. V dropped 3 bases and J dropped 0 bases, with 14 bases sitting between them. CDR1 is KGHDR and CDR2 is SFDVKD in the germline V gene.

V gene TRBV4-1 combines with J gene TRBJ1-2; a weak D match, TRBD1 (5 bases). The CDR3 loop spans 12 amino acids. The germline V and J ends were trimmed by 8 bases and 4 bases, with 11 bases remaining between them. Looked up from germline, CDR1 is MGHRA and CDR2 is YSYEKL. CDR3 DNA sequence: TGCGCCAGCGGGGCAGGATCCTATGGCTACACCTTC. This encodes CASGAGSYGYTF.

The chain has TRBV29-1 and TRBJ1-2, with D perhaps TRBD1 (6 bases). Germline V gene data show CDR1 as SQVTM and CDR2 as ANQGSEA. Trimming shortened V by 4 bases and J by 7 bases, and 19 bases separated the two germline ends. This CDR3 has 14 residues. DNA for the CDR3: TGCAGCGTTGCATCTACAGGGCCTGGGAGTGGCTACACCTTC. This codes for CSVASTGPGSGYTF.

CDR3 bases: TGTGCCAGCGTGGGCGGGGGGCCCCGTGGCAACGTCCTGACTTTC. Residues: CASVGGGPRGNVLTF. The chain joins TRBV11-2 to TRBJ2-6; 8 bases line up with TRBD2. The CDR3 has 15 residues. J lost 9 bases, V lost 8 bases, and 12 bases had no gene match. Per germline, CDR1 SGHAT and CDR2 FQNNGV.

The chain is built from TRBV7-9 and TRBJ1-2; D is unresolved. This CDR3 comprises 14 residues. Germline V gene sequence: CDR1 SEHNR, CDR2 FQNEAQ (reference sequence). With 1 base removed from V and 6 bases from J, the gap between germline ends came to 12 bases. The CDR3 coding sequence is TGTGCCAGCAGCTTAGGAGTAGCTTCTGATGGCTACACCTTC. It yields the protein CASSLGVASDGYTF. Full variable domain (rest looked up from reference TRBV7-9 and TRBJ1-2): DTGVSQNPRHKITKRGQNVTFRCDPISEHNRLYWYRQTLGQGPEFLTYFQNEAQLEKSRLLSDRFSAERPKGSFSTLEIQRTEQGDSAMYLCASSLGVASDGYTFGSGTRLTVV.

The chain is built from TRBV15 and TRBJ1-4; TRBD1 is a possible D gene (5 bases). V lost 0 bases, J lost 11 bases, and 13 bases lay in between. The CDR3 covers 14 residues. Per germline, CDR1 LNHNV and CDR2 YYDKDF (reference sequence). CDR3 amino acids: CATSRDGAASKLFF. CDR3 DNA sequence: TGTGCCACCAGCAGAGATGGGGCTGCTTCGAAACTGTTTTTT.

The CDR3 DNA sequence: TGCAGTGCTAGCGCCTGGGAGGGATTCACAGATACGCAGTATTTT. As protein: CSASAWEGFTDTQYF. The V and J genes are TRBV20-1 and TRBJ2-3; 7 bases agree with TRBD2. Trimming at V came to 3 bases and at J to 2 bases, leaving 8 bases not matched to a gene. The CDR3 is made up of 15 amino acids. The germline CDR1 and CDR2 sequences are DFQATT and SNEGSKA (reference sequence).

This rearrangement joins TRBV5-1 to TRBJ2-1; 9 bases line up with TRBD2. The germline V gene has CDR1 SGHRS and CDR2 YFSETQ. J gave up 9 bases and V 5 bases, and 18 bases lay outside the gene matches. The CDR3 consists of 17 residues. CDR3 DNA sequence: TGCGCCAGCAGACCTCCCGGGGTAGCGGGAGCTCGGAGTGAGCAGTTCTTC. Translation: CASRPPGVAGARSEQFF. Based on the CDR3 plus reference TRBV5-1 and TRBJ2-1, the full variable domain is KAGVTQTPRYLIKTRGQQVTLSCSPISGHRSVSWYQQTPGQGLQFLFEYFSETQRNKGNFPGRFSGRQFSNSRSEMNVSTLELGDSALYLCASRPPGVAGARSEQFFGPGTRLTVL.

This sequence joins TRBV5-1 and TRBJ2-7; no reliable D call. The CDR3 is 12 amino acids. CDR1 and CDR2 from the germline V gene are SGHRS and YFSETQ. The V gene lost 0 bases and the J gene lost 3 bases, with 4 bases spanning the gap. CDR3 in amino acids: CASSLDIYEQYF. The CDR3 bases are TGCGCCAGCAGCTTGGATATCTACGAGCAGTACTTC.

The chain employs TRBV20-1 and TRBJ1-4; D not certain. The CDR3 totals 14 residues. Germline V gives CDR1 DFQATT, CDR2 SNEGSKA (reference sequence). Trimming cost V 3 bases and J 5 bases, with 13 bases left between them. The CDR3 loop reads CSASGRTGNEKLFF. In DNA, the CDR3 is TGCAGTGCTAGCGGGAGGACGGGCAATGAAAAACTGTTTTTT.

J is TRBJ2-1 and V is TRBV15; D call uncertain. The CDR3 has 15 amino acids. V was trimmed by 4 bases and J by 9 bases, leaving 19 bases between them. Germline CDR1 is LNHNV and CDR2 is YYDKDF (reference sequence). The CDR3 spells CATSTRRQEDSEQFF. CDR3 nucleotide sequence: TGTGCCACCAGCACTCGCCGCCAAGAAGATAGTGAGCAGTTCTTC.

The chain's CDR3 is CSARRGGAVETEAFF. The CDR3 nucleotides read TGCAGTGCTAGAAGGGGCGGGGCTGTTGAGACTGAAGCTTTCTTT. The chain links TRBV20-1 to TRBJ1-1; D is possibly TRBD1 (5 bases). The germline CDR1 and CDR2 sequences are DFQATT and SNEGSKA (reference sequence). With 2 bases removed from V and 5 bases from J, the gap between germline ends came to 18 bases. This CDR3 has 15 residues.

This chain links TRBV7-3 with TRBJ2-1; D not resolved. Trimming left V 2 bases short and J 10 bases short, with 12 bases between. The CDR3 sequence is 13 residues long. Germline V lookup: CDR1 SGHTA, CDR2 FQGTGA. DNA of the CDR3: TGTGCCAGCAGCTTAGGCAGCCCCGGAGAGCAGTTCTTC. Translated: CASSLGSPGEQFF.

This chain joins TRBV3-1 and TRBJ2-6, with 7 bases that match TRBD1. This CDR3 contains 17 residues. V shed 0 bases, J shed 0 bases, and the junction held 2 bases outside the gene matches. Germline CDR1 reads LGHDT; CDR2 reads YNNKEL (reference sequence). The CDR3 DNA sequence: TGTGCCAGCAGCCAAGATCGGGACAGCTCTGGGGCCAACGTCCTGACTTTC. It translates to CASSQDRDSSGANVLTF.

V and J are TRBV24-1 and TRBJ2-2; D not certain. The CDR3 covers 16 residues. The germline CDR1 and CDR2 sequences are KGHDR and SFDVKD. The germline V and J ends were trimmed by 3 bases and 5 bases, with 15 bases remaining between them. The CDR3 nucleotides read TGTGCCACCAGTGATAGCTCTTACTCTATAACCGGGGAGCTGTTTTTT. It codes for CATSDSSYSITGELFF.

The rearrangement joins TRBV14 to TRBJ1-1; D unclear. Trimming stripped 8 bases from V and 3 bases from J, with 13 bases between. Germline CDR1 is SGHDN and CDR2 is FVKESK. The CDR3 has 13 residues. CDR3 nucleotide sequence: TGTGCCAGCCGGTTCGGACTGCACACTGAAGCTTTCTTT. This gives the protein CASRFGLHTEAFF.

The chain uses TRBV5-4 and TRBJ1-2; weak D call: TRBD1 (5 bases). The CDR3 runs to 13 residues. CDR1 is SGHNT, CDR2 YYREEE, per germline (reference sequence). Trimming removed 8 bases at V and 6 bases at J, with 17 bases between. The CDR3 spells CASNRDSRDGYTF. The CDR3 DNA reads TGTGCCAGTAACCGGGACTCCCGTGATGGCTACACCTTC.

The chain combines TRBV30 with TRBJ2-7; TRBD1 aligns across 8 bases. V gave up 2 bases and J gave up 9 bases; unmatched junction bases: 9. CDR3 length equals 13 residues. Germline loops: CDR1 GTSNPN, CDR2 SVGIG (reference sequence). CDR3 loop: CAWSTQGAQGQYF. Here the CDR3 DNA reads TGTGCCTGGAGTACCCAGGGGGCGCAGGGGCAGTACTTC.